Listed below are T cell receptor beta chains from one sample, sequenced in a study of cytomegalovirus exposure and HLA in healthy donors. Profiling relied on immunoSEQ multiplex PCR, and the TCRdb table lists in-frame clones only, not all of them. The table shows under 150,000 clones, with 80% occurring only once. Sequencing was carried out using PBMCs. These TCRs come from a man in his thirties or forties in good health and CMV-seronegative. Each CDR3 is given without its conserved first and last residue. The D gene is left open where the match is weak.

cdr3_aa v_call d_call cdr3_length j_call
ASSEGGADEKLF TRBV5-4 TRBD1 12 TRBJ1-4
ASSLRSGELF TRBV5-4 NA 10 TRBJ2-2
ASKTRTGNDQPQH TRBV6-1 TRBD1 13 TRBJ1-5
ASSLQVHSNQPQH TRBV27 NA 13 TRBJ1-5
ASSYVDRLYEQY TRBV6-5 TRBD1 12 TRBJ2-7
ASSEAGTGGFYEQY TRBV19 TRBD1 14 TRBJ2-7
ASSQEGTGRFWAF TRBV4-1 TRBD1 13 TRBJ1-1
SVENRLYTEAF TRBV29-1 NA 11 TRBJ1-1
ASSYPRTDSSYEQY TRBV11-2 NA 14 TRBJ2-7
ASSSPGTGSHEQF TRBV28 TRBD1 13 TRBJ2-1
ASSLGATGETEAF TRBV5-4 TRBD1 13 TRBJ1-1
ASSTTDRGGHEQY TRBV19 TRBD1 13 TRBJ2-7
ASSARTGGRETQY TRBV5-1 TRBD1 13 TRBJ2-5
ASSNGYRAYEQY TRBV6-5 NA 12 TRBJ2-7
ATSRNYRGETGELF TRBV15 TRBD1 14 TRBJ2-2
ASSQSGGAVVPGELF TRBV7-9 TRBD1 15 TRBJ2-2
ASSTRAGGPYNEQF TRBV11-2 TRBD2 14 TRBJ2-1
ATSRLGTNTEAF TRBV15 NA 12 TRBJ1-1
ASSPRRGDSGRYEQY TRBV11-2 TRBD2 15 TRBJ2-7
ASSAGLAVSGETQY TRBV18 TRBD2 14 TRBJ2-5
ASSLLAGDTQY TRBV27 NA 11 TRBJ2-3
ASSQGQSTDTQY TRBV4-3 NA 12 TRBJ2-3
ASSQNASGSSYEQY TRBV4-1 TRBD2 14 TRBJ2-7
ASSFEGPYEQY TRBV7-2 NA 11 TRBJ2-7
ASSLEFGSPLH TRBV5-6 NA 11 TRBJ1-6
SVGIRTGVTGELF TRBV29-1 TRBD1 13 TRBJ2-2
ASSRALAESSYNEQF TRBV4-3 NA 15 TRBJ2-1
ASSIGRRDGQF TRBV19 NA 11 TRBJ2-1
ASSDGVGTGWGYEQY TRBV6-4 TRBD1 15 TRBJ2-7
ASSLKLLNTGELF TRBV5-1 NA 13 TRBJ2-2
ASTRDGSYEQY TRBV5-1 NA 11 TRBJ2-7
ASSARAQVSGNTIY TRBV9 NA 14 TRBJ1-3
ATSGTYPTGELF TRBV10-2 NA 12 TRBJ2-2
ANSELGGVYGYP TRBV25-1 NA 12 TRBJ1-2
ASSLAGGSYEQY TRBV7-2 TRBD2 12 TRBJ2-7
ASSLILGAETQY TRBV7-6 NA 12 TRBJ2-5
ASSPGTKPYEQY TRBV7-9 TRBD2 12 NA
ASSFQTGRSPN TRBV5-8 TRBD1 11 TRBJ1-2
ASSPILWLAGVAEQY TRBV27 TRBD2 15 NA
ASSSPIAGAHEQY TRBV28 TRBD2 13 TRBJ2-7
ASSGANTGELF TRBV7-3 NA 11 TRBJ2-2
AIRSLDRGGSEAF TRBV10-3 TRBD1 13 TRBJ1-1
ASSLESLASGYEQY TRBV11-3 NA 14 NA
ASSRTGINEKLF TRBV27 TRBD1 12 TRBJ1-4